A single sample gave rise to the 19 T cell receptor beta chains below, sequenced in a study of patients and donors after allogeneic stem cell transplantation. TCRdb redid the calling of the RT-PCR reads with MiXCR, one entry per CDR3 protein. The sample yields roughly 880,000 distinct CDR3 sequences, approximately 18% seen once. Sequencing was performed on blood, either unsorted or a sorted T cell fraction (not recorded which). These receptors originate from a human donor who was either an allogeneic HSCT recipient or a stem cell or donor lymphocyte infusion donor (not recorded which). It is not recorded whose cells these are; they may come from a transplant donor.

This clonotype was recorded a few times. The chain carries TRBV6-1 and TRBJ2-1, with no clear D. Trimming took off 1 base at V and 5 bases at J, with 12 bases between the two ends. The length of the CDR3 is 15 residues. The germline CDR1 and CDR2 sequences are MNHNS and SASEGT. CDR3 loop: CASSEGGSTDNEQFF. Here the CDR3 DNA reads TGTGCCAGCAGTGAAGGGGGTAGCACAGACAATGAGCAGTTCTTC.

V is TRBV13 and J is TRBJ2-7; weak D call: TRBD2 (6 bases). Germline values: CDR1 PRHDT, CDR2 FYEKMQ (reference sequence). V dropped 5 bases and J dropped 5 bases, with 22 bases sitting between them. The CDR3 runs to 16 residues. CDR3 DNA: TGTGCCAGCAGCATAAAAGGCGGGACGGGAAGGAACGAGCAGTACTTC. Translating it yields CASSIKGGTGRNEQYF.

This clonotype has just a few counts. V gene TRBV14 combines with J gene TRBJ1-1; TRBD1 is a possible D gene (6 bases). The length of the CDR3 is 15 residues. CDR1 and CDR2 (germline): SGHDN, FVKESK. The germline V and J ends were trimmed by 1 base and 0 bases, with 9 bases remaining between them. DNA for the CDR3: TGTGCCAGCAGCCAAGCCGGACAGCTGAACACTGAAGCTTTCTTT. Its protein product is CASSQAGQLNTEAFF.

The chain combines TRBV5-1 with TRBJ2-7; D is possibly TRBD2 (5 bases). Trimming removed 4 bases at V and 4 bases at J, with 15 bases between. This CDR3 is 14 amino acids long. Germline CDR1 and CDR2: SGHRS and YFSETQ. CDR3 amino acids: CASSLPGKVYEQYF. The CDR3 DNA is TGCGCCAGCAGCCTACCGGGGAAGGTATACGAGCAGTACTTC.

The rearrangement links TRBV7-2 to TRBJ2-7; possible D gene TRBD1, 6 bases. The CDR3 consists of 12 residues. Germline V gene sequence: CDR1 SGHTA, CDR2 FQGNSA. Trimming shortened V by 2 bases and J by 12 bases, and 14 bases separated the two germline ends. Here the CDR3 reads CASSLRDTRAYF. CDR3 DNA sequence: TGTGCCAGCAGCTTAAGGGACACCCGAGCGTACTTC.

The chain carries TRBV29-1 and TRBJ1-2; D may be TRBD1 (6 bases). Trimming left V 1 base short and J 5 bases short, with 11 bases between. The germline V gene has CDR1 SQVTM and CDR2 ANQGSEA. The CDR3 length is 13 residues. CDR3 DNA sequence: TGCAGCGTTGAAGGAGGAGGGGGTTATGGCTACACCTTC. Translation: CSVEGGGGYGYTF.

V and J are TRBV20-1 and TRBJ2-6, with no clear D. Trimming left V 8 bases short and J 0 bases short, with 8 bases between. Germline V gene data show CDR1 as DFQATT and CDR2 as SNEGSKA (reference sequence). The CDR3 has 13 residues. The CDR3 DNA reads TGCAGTAGCCGTTCCTCTGGGGCCAACGTCCTGACTTTC. Residues: CSSRSSGANVLTF.

The rearrangement uses TRBV24-1 and TRBJ1-1, with D perhaps matching TRBD1 (6 bases). The V end was cut by 7 bases, the J end by 4 bases, with 15 bases between. Germline V gene data show CDR1 as KGHDR and CDR2 as SFDVKD. The CDR3 extends over 14 amino acids. The CDR3 sequence is CATRETGLSTEAFF. The DNA for the CDR3 is TGTGCCACCAGGGAGACAGGTCTGAGCACTGAAGCTTTCTTT.

This chain joins TRBV16 and TRBJ2-5; D call uncertain. The germline gives CDR1 KGHSY, CDR2 FQNENV. This CDR3 comprises 14 residues. V was clipped by 1 base and J by 2 bases, with 8 bases between them. The CDR3 here is CASSQYPGQETQYF. The CDR3 DNA sequence: TGTGCCAGCAGCCAATATCCAGGACAAGAGACCCAGTACTTC. The full variable domain, with the rest looked up from reference TRBV16 and TRBJ2-5, is GEEVAQTPKHLVRGEGQKAKLYCAPIKGHSYVFWYQQVLKNEFKFLISFQNENVFDETGMPKERFSAKCLPNSPCSLEIQATKLEDSAVYFCASSQYPGQETQYFGPGTRLLVL.

This clonotype was seen a few times. The chain uses TRBV4-2 and TRBJ2-7; a weak D match, TRBD1 (5 bases). CDR1 is LGHNA, CDR2 YNFKEQ, per germline. The CDR3 has 13 residues. Trimming shortened V by 3 bases and J by 1 base, and 7 bases separated the two germline ends. CDR3 protein: CASSHRASYEQYF. The CDR3 region has the DNA TGTGCCAGCAGCCACAGGGCATCCTACGAGCAGTACTTC.

This chain links TRBV4-3 with TRBJ1-1; a weak D match, TRBD1 (6 bases). From germline, CDR1 is LGHNA and CDR2 YSLEER. This CDR3 is 14 amino acids long. With 1 base removed from V and 6 bases from J, the gap between germline ends came to 12 bases. CDR3 sequence reads: CASSQGTGYPEAFF. For the CDR3, the DNA is TGCGCCAGCAGCCAAGGAACAGGGTACCCTGAAGCTTTCTTT.

This clonotype was detected only once. The J gene is TRBJ1-2, the V gene TRBV7-9; D unresolved. CDR3 length: 14 amino acids. Germline V gene lookup returns CDR1 SEHNR and CDR2 FQNEAQ (reference sequence). The V end was cut by 5 bases, the J end by 2 bases, with 12 bases between. The CDR3 region has the DNA TGTGCCAGCAGCCTTAGAAGTTGGAACTATGGCTACACCTTC. It encodes CASSLRSWNYGYTF.

The table lists this clonotype with a few counts. J is TRBJ1-4 and V is TRBV15, with 7 bases matching TRBD1. CDR1 is LNHNV and CDR2 is YYDKDF in the germline V gene (reference sequence). V shed 4 bases and J 7 bases; nucleotides not matched to a gene: 3. The CDR3 totals 13 residues. In DNA, the CDR3 is TGTGCCACCAGCACAGGGGGGGTTGAAAAACTGTTTTTT. Translation: CATSTGGVEKLFF.

The chain's CDR3 is CASSLPSGLSTQNTEAFF. The DNA for the CDR3 is TGTGCCAGCAGCTTACCCTCGGGGCTCAGCACGCAGAACACTGAAGCTTTCTTT. The chain employs TRBV11-1 and TRBJ1-1, with a tentative D call TRBD1 (5 bases). The CDR3 runs 18 residues. Looked up from germline, CDR1 is SGHAT and CDR2 is FQDESV (reference sequence). V gave up 2 bases and J gave up 1 base, with 20 bases separating them.

This clonotype has just a few counts. V and J are TRBV20-1 and TRBJ1-3; D remains ambiguous. The CDR3 spans 15 residues. Trimming pared 2 bases from V and 0 bases from J, leaving 11 bases between. Germline loops: CDR1 DFQATT, CDR2 SNEGSKA (reference sequence). CDR3 coding DNA: TGCAGTGCTAGAAAGGCACTCTTCTCTGGAAACACCATATATTTT. Translating gives CSARKALFSGNTIYF.

This clonotype showed up just a few times. V is TRBV6-5 and J is TRBJ1-2; TRBD1 agrees at 8 bases. The trim removed 4 bases at V and 8 bases at J, leaving 9 bases unmatched. The CDR3 extends over 14 amino acids. CDR1 is MNHEY, CDR2 SVGAGI, per germline. The CDR3 sequence is CASSSGRQGSGYTF. The CDR3 region has the DNA TGTGCCAGCAGTTCCGGGAGACAGGGGTCCGGCTACACCTTC.

This chain links TRBV12-3 or TRBV12-4 with TRBJ1-5; TRBD1 agrees at 7 bases. Losses at the gene ends were 4 bases for V and 4 bases for J; bases not matched to a gene: 16. This CDR3 contains 18 residues. CDR3 sequence reads: CASSSRQDRWVRNQPQHF. The CDR3, as DNA: TGTGCCAGCAGTTCCCGACAGGACAGGTGGGTACGAAATCAGCCCCAGCATTTT.

Only a few counts were recorded for this clonotype. The chain combines TRBV7-2 with TRBJ1-2; D gene unclear. In germline, CDR1 is SGHTA, CDR2 FQGNSA. This CDR3 comprises 13 residues. Trimming stripped 6 bases from V and 0 bases from J, with 8 bases between. The CDR3 coding sequence is TGTGCCAGCAGTCCGGAGCCTAACTATGGCTACACCTTC. This codes for CASSPEPNYGYTF.

The chain uses TRBV12-3 or TRBV12-4 and TRBJ2-5; 8 positions match TRBD1. This CDR3 comprises 14 residues. With 7 bases clipped from V and 2 bases from J, the junction kept 6 bases outside the gene matches. CDR3 in amino acids: CASTLGQAQETQYF. In DNA, the CDR3 is TGTGCCAGCACCTTGGGACAGGCGCAAGAGACCCAGTACTTC.